This T cell receptor beta chain originates from a study of Ad26.COV2.S vaccination and SARS-CoV-2 variants. In the study overall: Intramuscular Ad26.COV2.S at 5x10^10 or 1x10^11 viral particles. Findings and caveats of the study: Vaccine recipients showed a spike-specific TCR breadth that was higher than in placebo recipients. The TCR-based breadth and depth measures might underestimate overall T cell responses.

CDR3 length: 13 residues. The V gene lost 5 bases and the J gene lost 1 base, with 10 bases spanning the gap. CDR1 and CDR2 from the germline V gene are SGHDT and YYEEEE. Worth noting for this clone: Its antigen is still unknown.

Profiled with immunoSEQ multiplex PCR; TCRdb holds only in-frame clones, not every one. The table has about 280,000 clones, 80% to 90% seen once; the top ten hold about 3.5%. Treatment: some 20 received Ad26.COV2.S at low or high dose, single or two shots; 5 received placebo; per-sample allocation not given. Specimens were obtained on day 63 following the first vaccine or placebo injection. Within Boston, the person who donated was an adult of 18-55 years. The chain is built from TRBV5-6 and TRBJ2-7; possible D gene TRBD1, 5 bases. The receptor was isolated from a person aged 18-65 years who received the Ad26.COV2.S COVID-19 vaccine or a placebo. Sequenced material: peripheral blood, taken in a trial of Ad26.COV2.S vaccine versus placebo. CDR3 region: CASRTQGSYEQYF. In DNA, the CDR3 is TGTGCCAGCAGAACCCAGGGATCCTACGAGCAGTACTTC.